This T cell receptor (beta chain) is from a study of glioma-infiltrating T cells after dendritic cell vaccination. Losses at the gene ends were 3 bases for V and 6 bases for J; bases not matched to a gene: 10. CDR3 length equals 17 residues. Germline assignment: CDR1 GTSNPN and CDR2 SVGIG (reference sequence). This clone came up a few times. TCRdb's copy holds only in-frame clones and misses some; the assay was immunoSEQ multiplex PCR. The sample has 93,000 or so clones; 81% are singletons. The sample in question was blood, obtained before dendritic cell vaccination. The chain has TRBV30 and TRBJ2-2, with 13 positions matching TRBD2. This clonotype originated in a human donor with glioblastoma. The CDR3 here is CAWRRLLAGGKAGELFF. CDR3 sequence (DNA): TGTGCCTGGAGGCGTTTACTAGCGGGGGGGAAGGCCGGGGAGCTGTTTTTT.